Following are 26 T cell receptor beta chains from one sample sequenced in a study of patients and donors after allogeneic stem cell transplantation. Using its own MiXCR run on the RT-PCR reads, TCRdb lists one record per CDR3 protein. The sample shows 30,000 to 40,000 distinct CDR3 sequences, roughly a third of them seen only once. The specimen was blood, either unsorted or a sorted T cell fraction (not recorded which). The receptors shown here come from a human donor who was either an allogeneic HSCT recipient or a stem cell or donor lymphocyte infusion donor (not recorded which). It is not recorded whose cells these are; they may come from a transplant donor.

This clonotype was detected ten times or more. The chain joins TRBV7-2 to TRBJ1-4; 9 bases align to TRBD1. Germline-derived CDR1 and CDR2 are SGHTA and FQGNSA. V was clipped by 5 bases and J by 8 bases; unmatched bases: 6. The CDR3 runs 14 residues. CDR3 residues: CASSPGQGEEKLFF. CDR3 in DNA: TGTGCCAGCAGCCCGGGACAGGGAGAAGAAAAACTGTTTTTT.

This clonotype was found many times. The chain uses TRBV29-1 and TRBJ1-3, with D hard to call. Trimming removed 1 base from V and 2 bases from J, with 6 bases in between. Germline-derived CDR1 and CDR2 are SQVTM and ANQGSEA. CDR3 length: 13 residues. The DNA of the CDR3 is TGCAGCGTTGAAGGGGAGGCTGGAAACACCATATATTTT. It codes for CSVEGEAGNTIYF.

The chain recombines TRBV7-2 with TRBJ2-5; weak D call: TRBD1 (6 bases). Germline V lookup: CDR1 SGHTA, CDR2 FQGNSA. The CDR3 totals 14 residues. Between the trimmed V and J ends, which lost 0 bases and 5 bases, there was a span of 10 bases. The DNA for the CDR3 is TGTGCCAGCAGCTTAGCCAGGGGCGCGGAGACCCAGTACTTC. Its protein is CASSLARGAETQYF.

This clonotype has only a few counts. V and J are TRBV6-6 and TRBJ1-2; a possible D gene is TRBD1 (6 bases). The CDR3 is made up of 14 amino acids. Germline V gene lookup returns CDR1 MNHNY and CDR2 SVGAGI (reference sequence). Trimming stripped 3 bases from V and 3 bases from J, with 11 bases between. The CDR3 bases are TGTGCCAGCAGTTATCCCGGGGGCGACTATGGCTACACCTTC. Its protein product is CASSYPGGDYGYTF.

A few counts support this clonotype. The gene calls are TRBV7-9 and TRBJ2-5, with unresolved D. The germline CDR1 and CDR2 sequences are SEHNR and FQNEAQ (reference sequence). The CDR3 totals 14 residues. V lost 7 bases, J lost 5 bases, and 17 bases lay in between. CDR3 bases: TGTGCCAGCACCACGGGTGACTCCGTGGAGACCCAGTACTTC. Translated, it gives CASTTGDSVETQYF.

This chain connects TRBV20-1 to TRBJ2-7; TRBD2 matches at 8 bases. With 1 base clipped from V and 2 bases from J, the junction kept 4 bases outside the gene matches. The CDR3 contains 14 residues. Germline V gene sequence: CDR1 DFQATT, CDR2 SNEGSKA (reference sequence). In DNA, the CDR3 is TGCAGTGCTAGAGTGGCGGGAGGTCCCTACGAGCAGTACTTC. Translated: CSARVAGGPYEQYF.

The chain is built from TRBV7-9 and TRBJ1-1; D may be TRBD1 (6 bases). CDR3 length equals 12 residues. Trimming stripped 3 bases from V and 10 bases from J, with 12 bases between. Germline assignment: CDR1 SEHNR and CDR2 FQNEAQ (reference sequence). As DNA, the CDR3 is TGTGCCAGCAGCTTCCGCCAGGGGAGAGCTTTCTTT. Translating gives CASSFRQGRAFF. The variable domain in full, with the rest retrieved from reference TRBV7-9 and TRBJ1-1, is DTGVSQNPRHKITKRGQNVTFRCDPISEHNRLYWYRQTLGQGPEFLTYFQNEAQLEKSRLLSDRFSAERPKGSFSTLEIQRTEQGDSAMYLCASSFRQGRAFFGQGTRLTVV.

The table lists this clonotype with a few counts. The genes are TRBV3-1 and TRBJ1-5; D not certain. The CDR3 has 13 residues. Between the trimmed V and J ends, which lost 3 bases and 3 bases, there was a span of 6 bases. Looked up from germline, CDR1 is LGHDT and CDR2 is YNNKEL (reference sequence). CDR3 sequence (DNA): TGTGCCAGCAGCCATGGGCTCAATCAGCCCCAGCATTTT. This encodes CASSHGLNQPQHF. The full variable domain, in which reference TRBV3-1 and TRBJ1-5 provide the parts outside the CDR3, is DTAVSQTPKYLVTQMGNDKSIKCEQNLGHDTMYWYKQDSKKFLKIMFSYNNKELIINETVPNRFSPKSPDKAHLNLHINSLELGDSAVYFCASSHGLNQPQHFGDGTRLSIL.

The chain carries TRBV24-1 and TRBJ2-1; possible D gene TRBD1, 5 bases. This CDR3 is 16 amino acids long. V was pared by 9 bases and J by 4 bases, with 21 bases between. CDR1 and CDR2 (germline): KGHDR, SFDVKD. CDR3: CATETGRRATYNEQFF. CDR3 nucleotides: TGTGCCACCGAAACTGGCCGCAGGGCCACTTACAATGAGCAGTTCTTC.

This clonotype came up a few times. CDR3 region: CSARAQAELNTIYF. The CDR3 nucleotides read TGCAGTGCTAGAGCCCAGGCGGAGTTGAACACCATATATTTT. The chain is built from TRBV20-1 and TRBJ1-3, with D uncertain. From germline, CDR1 is DFQATT and CDR2 SNEGSKA (reference sequence). This CDR3 is built from 14 residues. V lost 1 base, J lost 7 bases, and 14 bases lay in between.

The chain recombines TRBV6-5 with TRBJ2-3, with D perhaps assigned TRBD1 or TRBD2 (5 bases each). Trimming cost V 4 bases and J 2 bases, with 16 bases left between them. Germline CDR1 reads MNHEY; CDR2 reads SVGAGI. The CDR3 is 16 amino acids. The CDR3 spells CASSSPPGRDTDTQYF. The CDR3 DNA reads TGTGCCAGCAGTTCCCCCCCGGGGCGCGACACAGATACGCAGTATTTT.

Concerning this clonotype: Since the CDR3 does not end with the conserved phenylalanine or tryptophan, this likely comes from a read error. The chain is built from TRBV5-1 and TRBJ2-1; 8 nucleotides line up with TRBD2. From germline, CDR1 is SGHRS and CDR2 YFSETQ. V gave up 3 bases and J gave up 9 bases; unmatched junction bases: 5. The CDR3 is made up of 13 amino acids. The CDR3 DNA reads TGCGCCAGCAGCTCCCCGGGAGGGCTTGAGCAGTTCTCC. Its translation: CASSSPGGLEQFS.

This clonotype was recorded a few times. The chain is built from TRBV6-2 or TRBV6-3 and TRBJ2-7, with D maybe TRBD1 (5 bases). The CDR3 loop spans 13 amino acids. The germline V gene has CDR1 MNHEY and CDR2 SVGEGT. V lost 2 bases and J lost 1, with 6 bases in between. CDR3 residues: CASSYRTSYEQYF. DNA for the CDR3: TGTGCCAGCAGTTACCGGACATCCTACGAGCAGTACTTC.

The V call is TRBV4-3, the J call TRBJ2-7, with 7 bases aligning to TRBD1. Germline V lookup: CDR1 LGHNA, CDR2 YSLEER. The CDR3 loop spans 15 amino acids. V shed 1 base, J shed 2 bases, and the junction held 5 bases outside the gene matches. In DNA form, the CDR3 reads TGCGCCAGCAGCCAAGGAGGGGGCCTCACCTACGAGCAGTACTTC. This gives the protein CASSQGGGLTYEQYF.

As concerns this clonotype: A much larger clone sits a single nucleotide away, making a read error possible. The chain links TRBV4-3 to TRBJ2-1; possibly TRBD2 for D (5 bases). The J call may be faulty, since TRBJ2-7 better matches the DNA end. This CDR3 has 13 residues. The germline V gene encodes CDR1 LGHNA and CDR2 YSLEER. CDR3 in amino acids: CASSPHMGSEQYF. CDR3 coding DNA: TGCGCCAGCAGCCCGCACATGGGGAGTGAGCAGTACTTC.

This chain uses TRBV4-3 with TRBJ1-2; 7 bases are shared with TRBD1. The CDR3 has 14 amino acids. Per the germline V gene, CDR1 is LGHNA and CDR2 is YSLEER. Unmatched junction bases numbered 12, after V lost 8 bases and J lost 6 bases. The CDR3 reads CASRYLDREDGYTF. CDR3 DNA sequence: TGCGCCAGCCGATACTTAGACAGGGAGGATGGCTACACCTTC.

V gene TRBV24-1 combines with J gene TRBJ1-3; D remains ambiguous. The CDR3 has 13 residues. Germline V gives CDR1 KGHDR, CDR2 SFDVKD. The V and J ends lost 9 bases and 1 base respectively, with 9 bases between them. The CDR3 region has the DNA TGTGCCACCGAGGCCGGGTCTGGAAACACCATATATTTT. Translated: CATEAGSGNTIYF.

J is TRBJ2-7 and V is TRBV7-9, with TRBD2 matching 8 bases. Germline V gene data show CDR1 as SEHNR and CDR2 as FQNEAQ (reference sequence). V lost 5 bases to trimming and J lost 13 bases; unmatched junction nucleotides: 10. The CDR3 runs to 12 residues. The CDR3 region has the DNA TGTGCCAGCAGCCCCGGAGGAGGGACTAGTTACTTC. It specifies CASSPGGGTSYF.

V gene TRBV11-2 combines with J gene TRBJ1-1; a weak D match, TRBD1 (5 bases). The CDR3 length is 13 residues. The V end was cut by 7 bases, the J end by 7 bases, with 16 bases between. CDR1 is SGHAT and CDR2 is FQNNGV in the germline V gene. The CDR3 DNA follows: TGTGCCAGCACCGACGGGGCGGGATTTGAAGCTTTCTTT. This sequence encodes CASTDGAGFEAFF.

The CDR3 is CASSSEAVFADTQYF. DNA for the CDR3: TGTGCCAGCAGTTCGGAGGCGGTATTTGCAGATACGCAGTATTTT. The rearrangement joins TRBV6-6 to TRBJ2-3, with D possibly being TRBD2 (5 bases). The germline gives CDR1 MNHNY, CDR2 SVGAGI (reference sequence). The V gene lost 4 bases and the J gene lost 4 bases, with 15 bases spanning the gap. The CDR3 is 15 residues long.

This chain joins TRBV7-9 and TRBJ1-6, with D tentatively TRBD1 (6 bases). Germline loops: CDR1 SEHNR, CDR2 FQNEAQ (reference sequence). This CDR3 comprises 14 residues. V lost 1 base, J lost 10 bases, and 11 bases lay in between. The CDR3 loop is CASSLGDMQSPLHF. The CDR3 DNA reads as TGTGCCAGCAGCTTAGGGGACATGCAGTCACCCCTCCACTTT.

The rearrangement links TRBV24-1 to TRBJ1-5; D might be TRBD1 (6 bases). The CDR3 runs 15 residues. With 6 bases removed from V and 3 bases from J, the gap between germline ends came to 14 bases. The germline V gene has CDR1 KGHDR and CDR2 SFDVKD. CDR3 residues: CATSPHDRNNQPQHF. In nucleotides, the CDR3 is TGTGCCACCAGTCCTCACGACAGGAACAATCAGCCCCAGCATTTT.

This clonotype is medium-sized by share. V usage is TRBV20-1 and J usage is TRBJ1-1; D unresolved. The germline V gene encodes CDR1 DFQATT and CDR2 SNEGSKA (reference sequence). The CDR3 is 12 residues long. The V gene lost 3 bases and the J gene lost 2 bases, with 7 bases spanning the gap. The CDR3 coding sequence is TGCAGTGCTAGGGGAATAAACACTGAAGCTTTCTTT. It translates to CSARGINTEAFF.

V is TRBV12-3 or TRBV12-4 and J is TRBJ1-5; D call uncertain. The germline V and J ends were trimmed by 4 bases and 2 bases, with 3 bases remaining between them. The CDR3 covers 12 residues. The CDR3 DNA sequence: TGTGCCAGCAGTTGGGGCAATCAGCCCCAGCATTTT. Encoded protein: CASSWGNQPQHF.

This clonotype was seen more than once but under ten times. V gene TRBV5-1 combines with J gene TRBJ1-1, with no clear D. CDR1 and CDR2 (germline): SGHRS, YFSETQ. This CDR3 has 13 residues. The germline V and J ends were trimmed by 1 base and 7 bases, with 11 bases remaining between them. CDR3 nucleotides: TGCGCCAGCAGCTTGTTCCCGGGGAGTGAAGCTTTCTTT. Its protein product is CASSLFPGSEAFF.

V gene TRBV27 combines with J gene TRBJ2-7; D unclear. CDR1 is MNHEY, CDR2 SMNVEV, per germline (reference sequence). This CDR3 comprises 11 residues. V lost 4 bases and J lost 7, with 8 bases in between. Here the CDR3 DNA reads TGTGCCAGCAGTTCCGCGCGGGAGCAGTACTTC. It is translated as CASSSAREQYF.